This paragraph reports one TCR beta chain. The sample originates from a study of TIL therapy for anti-PD-1-resistant metastatic lung cancer. On the study more broadly: Most patients had lung adenocarcinoma. By whole-exome sequencing, median non-synonymous tumor mutation burden was more than 1.2 mutations per megabase.

Sequencing used immunoSEQ v3. Clones were read by immunoSEQ multiplex PCR, and TCRdb kept only the in-frame ones, dropping some. The sample yields some 45,000 clones, roughly 85% seen once. The time point: pre-treatment sample, taken before nivolumab and TIL therapy. In germline, CDR1 is MNHNY, CDR2 SVGAGI (reference sequence). The CDR3 has 13 residues. Trimming removed 7 bases from V and 2 bases from J, with 9 bases in between. The chain recombines TRBV6-6 with TRBJ2-4; D is uncertain. The material was blood, obtained at baseline. This receptor was taken from a person aged 25-85 years with non-small cell lung cancer. CDR3 loop: CASTSGTKNIQYF. The CDR3 coding sequence is TGTGCCAGCACTTCCGGAACCAAAAACATTCAGTACTTC.